The sequence of this T cell receptor (beta chain) was determined in a study of T cells in Graves' hyperthyroidism and ophthalmopathy. Study-level points and caveats: The majority of expanded thyroid clonotypes above 0.001 also appeared in blood.

RNA transcripts gave rise to amplified TCR beta CDR3 regions. When the TCR CDR3 underwent first-round RT-PCR, the HTBI primer set was used. TCRdb independently ran MiXCR on the multiplex PCR reads; one entry per CDR3 protein. The repertoire holds hundreds of thousands of distinct CDR3 sequences, with roughly 21% as singletons. The length of the CDR3 is 15 residues. The germline gives CDR1 KGHSH, CDR2 LQKENI. V was shortened by 3 bases and J by 6 bases, with 17 bases between the two germline ends. Ophthalmopathy patients had Clinical Activity Score at least 3, NOSPECS grade at least 4, duration under 3 months. With regard to this clonotype: Its antigen remains unknown.

Material for sequencing was blood. This TCR was sampled from a man aged 40-49 years with Graves' ophthalmopathy. This chain uses TRBV18 with TRBJ1-2; a weak D match, TRBD1 (6 bases). CDR3 region: CASSPDGGGRDGYTF. CDR3 DNA sequence: TGTGCCAGCTCACCCGACGGAGGGGGAAGGGATGGCTACACCTTC.